This entry describes one TCR beta chain. What antigen it recognizes has not been identified. The record has no base qualities; no much larger clone is one base away. Receptor libraries were prepared by the immunoSEQ multiplex PCR assay. The hsTCRB Kit was used according to the manufacturer's protocol to amplify rearranged TCR beta chain sequences. TCRB libraries were sequenced on an Illumina MiSeq. As for the authors' bioinformatics: Demultiplexing, trimming and gene mapping were performed with the kit vendor's proprietary platform. TCRdb provides this immuneACCESS table in a form limited to in-frame rearrangements. Some clones are lacking; in checked studies, under half of them reflect an unresolved V gene, and why the rest are absent is not known. For V, J and clone size, that table is used; D and trimming come from the DNA. The sample table records tens of thousands of clones; roughly 80% of these occur just once. More than 5% of the sample rests with the top ten.

The sample originates from a study of a mutant IDH1 vaccine in newly diagnosed glioma (dated by TCRdb to about 2021). Looking at the study overall: Patients received eight vaccinations in weeks 1, 3, 5, 7, 11, 15, 19 and 23, corresponding to visits V03 through V10. Vaccination was initiated 4-6 weeks after radiotherapy alone, or concurrently with temozolomide cycles in the chemotherapy-containing groups. The roughly 30 treated patients were 62.5% male and around 40% female, with a mean age of around 40 years. Before enrollment, most patients had been given radiochemotherapy with temozolomide as standard therapy, while the rest had received either radiotherapy alone or temozolomide alone. Six visits were used for peripheral blood collection: V03 (baseline), V05, V07, V10, V12 and V13. Longitudinal TCRB deep sequencing was performed for roughly 25 treated patients wherever samples were available for exploratory analyses. What the study reported, not specific to this receptor: Changes in the top peripheral T cell clonotypes picked up by TCRB sequencing did not appear to be linked to pseudoprogression. Vaccine-induced immune responses across multiple MHC alleles were detected in 85% to 95% of patients. Availability determined which PBMC samples were chosen for TCRB deep sequencing. The authors stated that sample limitations prevented analyses of patient blood samples from being reproduced.

This specimen's time point label, interpreted: week 23, last vaccination. Each vaccine dose was 300 ug of a 20-mer mutant IDH1 peptide in Montanide, given subcutaneously with topical imiquimod. Donors had newly diagnosed WHO grade 3 or 4 IDH1-mutant astrocytomas with loss of nuclear ATRX. The samples were drawn from NOA16, a multicentre, single-arm, open-label phase I trial in Germany that tested a mutant IDH1 peptide vaccine in humans for the first time. Genomic DNA for TCRB sequencing was extracted from EDTA blood using the DNeasy Blood and Tissue Kit. V gives up 5 bases and J gives up 5 bases, and the segment between their germline ends measures 15 bases. Reading the germline V gene gives CDR1 SGHDN and CDR2 FVKESK. From its cysteine to its phenylalanine, the CDR3 spans 14 amino acids. The DNA shown is the 42-base CDR3, in frame from base 1.

The V and J genes are TRBV14 and TRBJ2-5, with the D call perhaps TRBD1 or TRBD2, as 5 bases match in each case. This TCR was sampled from a man between 40 and 49 years old with glioma. The specimen comprised PBMCs, sampled from a glioma patient whose treatment included an IDH1 peptide vaccine. At the DNA level, the sequence is TGTGCCAGCAGCGATCCGGGGCGGGTGGAGACCCAGTACTTC. Its amino acids are CASSDPGRVETQYF.